One and the same sample provided the 20 T cell receptor beta chains below, sequenced in a study of human T cells and chemical hapten exposure. TCRdb reprocessed the RACE reads via MiXCR and lists one record per CDR3 protein. This table has approximately 90,000 distinct CDR3 sequences, 27% appearing once. Indicated time point: patch test 3, about 24 weeks after DPC sensitization. Treatment specified: therapeutic diphenylcyclopropenone sensitization with weekly scalp DPC. The material was whole blood, obtained in connection with sensitization to the hapten diphenylcyclopropenone (DPC). These TCRs come from a man aged 40-55 years with alopecia areata. Some clones in this sample may be carry-over from other donors' samples.

The J gene is TRBJ2-5, the V gene TRBV28; TRBD1 is a possible D gene (5 bases). Germline CDR1 is MDHEN and CDR2 is SYDVKM. The V and J ends lost 5 bases and 4 bases respectively, with 17 bases between them. The CDR3 spans 15 residues. CDR3: CASSLTVVQGETQYF. In nucleotides, the CDR3 is TGTGCCAGCAGTCTGACCGTGGTCCAGGGAGAGACCCAGTACTTC.

The chain combines TRBV6-2 or TRBV6-3 with TRBJ1-6; tentatively, D is TRBD1 (6 bases). Germline CDR1 MNHEY, CDR2 SVGEGT. Trimming left V 2 bases short and J 9 bases short, with 14 bases between. The CDR3 has 15 residues. CDR3 residues: CASSYGSRGGSPLHF. As DNA, the CDR3 is TGTGCCAGCAGTTACGGGAGCAGGGGAGGTTCACCCCTCCACTTT.

This clonotype was counted between two and nine times. The chain is built from TRBV20-1 and TRBJ2-7, with a tentative D call TRBD2 (6 bases). Trimming removed 7 bases from V and 2 bases from J, with 15 bases in between. Germline V gene data show CDR1 as DFQATT and CDR2 as SNEGSKA (reference sequence). The CDR3 runs to 13 residues. CDR3 loop: CSVSGERAYEQYF. The CDR3 nucleotides read TGCAGTGTATCGGGGGAGCGGGCCTACGAGCAGTACTTC.

This clonotype has only a few counts. The V and J genes are TRBV6-5 and TRBJ2-3; D remains ambiguous. V was pared by 0 bases and J by 0 bases, with 10 bases between. This CDR3 is built from 16 residues. Germline CDR1 and CDR2: MNHEY and SVGAGI. The CDR3 DNA reads as TGTGCCAGCAGTTACTCGACCCTGATAAGCACAGATACGCAGTATTTT. This translates into CASSYSTLISTDTQYF.

V is TRBV7-9 and J is TRBJ1-1; D is unresolved. Trimming took 5 bases from V and 11 from J, leaving 15 bases between them. Germline V lookup: CDR1 SEHNR, CDR2 FQNEAQ (reference sequence). This CDR3 has 12 amino acids. The CDR3 protein is CASSPEWAGAFF. The CDR3 nucleotides read TGTGCCAGCAGCCCCGAGTGGGCCGGGGCTTTCTTT.

This clonotype turned up a few times. The V gene is TRBV4-1, the J gene TRBJ1-3, with D uncertain. V gave up 2 bases and J gave up 0 bases, with 11 bases separating them. The CDR3 has 16 residues. CDR1 is MGHRA, CDR2 YSYEKL, per germline. CDR3 amino acids: CASSQQTTSSGNTIYF. CDR3 bases: TGCGCCAGCAGCCAACAGACTACGAGCTCTGGAAACACCATATATTTT.

The V and J genes are TRBV28 and TRBJ2-7; D is uncertain. Trimming cost V 8 bases and J 3 bases, with 8 bases left between them. Germline CDR1 is MDHEN and CDR2 is SYDVKM. CDR3 length: 11 amino acids. CDR3 coding DNA: TGTGCCAGCTGGTCCGGCTACGAGCAGTACTTC. This codes for CASWSGYEQYF.

This chain connects TRBV27 to TRBJ1-1; a possible D gene is TRBD1 (5 bases). Germline V lookup: CDR1 MNHEY, CDR2 SMNVEV (reference sequence). The CDR3 covers 14 residues. V was pared by 5 bases and J by 7 bases, with 17 bases between. The CDR3 reads CASSRSDRGGEAFF. The CDR3 region has the DNA TGTGCCAGCAGTCGGAGTGATCGGGGGGGTGAAGCTTTCTTT.

The chain has TRBV12-3 or TRBV12-4 and TRBJ1-2; perhaps TRBD1 as D (5 bases). V lost 7 bases, J lost 4 bases, and 13 bases lay in between. This CDR3 contains 13 residues. DNA of the CDR3: TGTGCCAGCACCGGGGGACTTGCCTATGGCTACACCTTC. Its translation is CASTGGLAYGYTF.

The table lists this clonotype with a few counts. This chain joins TRBV2 and TRBJ2-2; D may match TRBD1 or TRBD2 (5 bases each). CDR3 size: 17 residues. Trimming left V 5 bases short and J 1 base short, with 17 bases between. Germline values: CDR1 SNHLY, CDR2 FYNNEI. The CDR3: CASSPQVGTLNTGELFF. The CDR3 nucleotides read TGTGCCAGCAGTCCCCAGGTAGGGACCCTGAACACCGGGGAGCTGTTTTTT.

The chain is built from TRBV15 and TRBJ2-5, with 10 bases matching TRBD1. This CDR3 has 16 residues. Germline values: CDR1 LNHNV, CDR2 YYDKDF (reference sequence). The V and J ends lost 0 bases and 3 bases, in that order; junction bases with no gene match: 4. CDR3 sequence reads: CATSRDRTGGEETQYF. The CDR3 DNA is TGTGCCACCAGCAGAGATCGGACAGGGGGTGAAGAGACCCAGTACTTC. Filled out from reference TRBV15 and TRBJ2-5, the complete variable domain reads DAMVIQNPRYQVTQFGKPVTLSCSQTLNHNVMYWYQQKSSQAPKLLFHYYDKDFNNEADTPDNFQSRRPNTSFCFLDIRSPGLGDTAMYLCATSRDRTGGEETQYFGPGTRLLVL.

This chain joins TRBV20-1 and TRBJ1-1; 7 bases map to TRBD1. V shed 1 base and J 0 bases; nucleotides not matched to a gene: 5. Germline loops: CDR1 DFQATT, CDR2 SNEGSKA (reference sequence). The CDR3 length is 15 residues. The CDR3 DNA sequence: TGCAGTGCTAGAGTGCAGGGGGAGATGAACACTGAAGCTTTCTTT. This sequence encodes CSARVQGEMNTEAFF.

V usage is TRBV6-6 and J usage is TRBJ1-5; D unclear. Deletions cut 8 bases from V and 0 bases from J, with 20 bases between. Per the germline V gene, CDR1 is MNHNY and CDR2 is SVGAGI (reference sequence). The CDR3 covers 17 residues. The CDR3 nucleotides read TGTGCCAGCCACGGGAGTACGCCCATAAATAGCAATCAGCCCCAGCATTTT. Encoded protein: CASHGSTPINSNQPQHF.

J is TRBJ1-4 and V is TRBV6-5; D unclear. V lost 2 bases and J lost 8, with 15 bases in between. In germline, CDR1 is MNHEY, CDR2 SVGAGI. The length of the CDR3 is 15 residues. CDR3 loop: CASSYQNTGGEKLFF. CDR3 nucleotides: TGTGCCAGCAGTTACCAGAACACCGGTGGAGAAAAACTGTTTTTT.

The chain recombines TRBV27 with TRBJ2-7; 12 bases align to TRBD2. After removal of 8 bases from V and 5 bases from J, the junction contained 7 bases not matched to a gene. Germline V gene sequence: CDR1 MNHEY, CDR2 SMNVEV (reference sequence). The CDR3 has 14 amino acids. The CDR3 DNA sequence: TGTGCCAGCGGACGACTAGCGGGAGTTAACGAGCAGTACTTC. Protein: CASGRLAGVNEQYF.

The genes are TRBV7-2 and TRBJ2-6, with a possible D match to TRBD1 (5 bases). The V and J ends lost 2 bases and 1 base respectively, with 12 bases between them. From germline, CDR1 is SGHTA and CDR2 FQGNSA. The CDR3 covers 17 residues. The CDR3 loop is CASSLYQGPSGANVLTF. CDR3 DNA sequence: TGTGCCAGCAGCTTATACCAGGGCCCATCTGGGGCCAACGTCCTGACTTTC. The full variable domain, with the rest looked up from reference TRBV7-2 and TRBJ2-6, is GAGVSQSPSNKVTEKGKDVELRCDPISGHTALYWYRQSLGQGLEFLIYFQGNSAPDKSGLPSDRFSAERTGGSVSTLTIQRTQQEDSAVYLCASSLYQGPSGANVLTFGAGSRLTVL.

The chain uses TRBV28 and TRBJ2-5; D is unresolved. CDR1 and CDR2 (germline): MDHEN, SYDVKM. The CDR3 extends over 12 amino acids. The V and J ends lost 4 bases and 1 base respectively, with 4 bases between them. The CDR3 is CASSSVQETQYF. CDR3 bases: TGTGCCAGCAGTTCGGTCCAAGAGACCCAGTACTTC.

This rearrangement joins TRBV6-2 or TRBV6-3 to TRBJ1-5; D is perhaps TRBD1 (5 bases). V shed 0 bases and J shed 7 bases, with 10 bases lying between them. This CDR3 has 14 amino acids. The germline gives CDR1 MNHEY, CDR2 SVGEGT. The CDR3 here is CASSYSSGNQPQHF. The CDR3 DNA sequence: TGTGCCAGCAGTTACTCGTCAGGGAACCAGCCCCAGCATTTT.

V and J are TRBV2 and TRBJ2-7; 8 nucleotides agree with TRBD1. The CDR3 runs 14 residues. Germline V gives CDR1 SNHLY, CDR2 FYNNEI. V lost 3 bases and J lost 6; bases outside the gene matches: 7. The CDR3 DNA follows: TGTGCCAGCAGTGAGAGACAGGGGTATACCGAGCAGTACTTC. Translated, it gives CASSERQGYTEQYF.

The V and J genes are TRBV20-1 and TRBJ2-1; 10 bases agree with TRBD2. Germline CDR1 is DFQATT and CDR2 is SNEGSKA (reference sequence). The CDR3 runs to 13 residues. The CDR3 coding sequence is TGCAGCGAGCGGGAGGGCTCCTACAATGAGCAGTTCTTC. Translation gives CSEREGSYNEQFF.